This T cell receptor beta chain was captured in a study of blood T cell repertoires in COVID-19. As for the study in general: PBMCs, B-cell-depleted T cells, or T cells provided the cDNA or gDNA that made up the material.

Libraries were prepared by immunoSEQ multiplex PCR; TCRdb keeps only in-frame clonotypes and omits some of them. This table holds some 520,000 clones, 89% found once. Germline assignment: CDR1 SGHNT and CDR2 YYREEE (reference sequence). The V segment lost 6 bases and the J segment 2 bases; nucleotides outside the gene matches: 14. This CDR3 spans 17 amino acids. The receptor's source is a young man with COVID-19, enrolled during active disease. Sample: peripheral blood. V is TRBV5-4 and J is TRBJ2-1, with 7 bases that match TRBD1. The CDR3 reads CASIDSSRDSPYNEQFF. The CDR3 DNA reads as TGTGCCAGCATCGATTCAAGTCGGGACAGTCCCTACAATGAGCAGTTCTTC.